The 11 T cell receptor beta chains listed next were all sequenced from one sample in a study of T cell repertoires in cytomegalovirus infection. TCRdb processed the reads anew with MiXCR; each CDR3 protein has one entry. The sample carries some 560,000 distinct CDR3 sequences, almost 40% recorded once. These TCRs' antigens remain unknown. The material was cultured PBMCs, obtained from culture after CMV antigen stimulation. The receptors shown here come from a human donor in good health (CMV status not recorded). Some clones in this sample may be carry-over from other donors' samples.

CDR3 sequence reads: CASSRDRGALEQYF. CDR3 nucleotides: TGCGCCAGCAGCCGCGACAGGGGGGCGCTGGAGCAGTACTTC. The chain couples TRBV5-1 to TRBJ2-7; 9 positions agree with TRBD1. This CDR3 is built from 14 residues. Trimming at V came to 4 bases and at J to 7 bases, leaving 9 bases not matched to a gene. CDR1 SGHRS and CDR2 YFSETQ come from the germline V gene.

CDR3 DNA sequence: TGTGCCAGCAGTTTAGCCGGGTGGTCGGGAGAGAGCTCCTACAATGAGCAGTTCTTC. Protein: CASSLAGWSGESSYNEQFF. The chain carries TRBV12-3 or TRBV12-4 and TRBJ2-1; D is perhaps TRBD2 (6 bases). The CDR3 runs to 19 residues. With 0 bases removed from V and 0 bases from J, the gap between germline ends came to 18 bases.

V and J are TRBV20-1 and TRBJ1-5; D ambiguous. Germline CDR1 and CDR2: DFQATT and SNEGSKA (reference sequence). The CDR3 runs to 15 residues. The V end was cut by 0 bases, the J end by 7 bases, with 16 bases between. The CDR3 region is CSARDMVREYQPQHF. The CDR3 coding sequence is TGCAGTGCTAGAGATATGGTCCGGGAATACCAGCCCCAGCATTTT.

The table lists this clonotype with a count of one. V is TRBV19 and J is TRBJ1-5; 8 bases agree with TRBD1. V gave up 5 bases and J gave up 9 bases; unmatched junction bases: 12. The CDR3 is 15 residues long. The germline CDR1 and CDR2 sequences are LNHDA and SQIVND (reference sequence). DNA for the CDR3: TGTGCCAGTAGTCTGGGGACAGGCAAAGAGGCGCCCCAGCATTTT. Its translation is CASSLGTGKEAPQHF.

This clonotype was found a few times. The chain uses TRBV7-2 and TRBJ2-2; tentative D call: TRBD2 (5 bases). The CDR3 sequence is 14 residues long. V dropped 5 bases and J dropped 1 base, with 8 bases sitting between them. Per the germline V gene, CDR1 is SGHTA and CDR2 is FQGNSA. CDR3 protein: CASSQLVNTGELFF. The CDR3 DNA follows: TGTGCCAGCAGCCAACTAGTGAACACCGGGGAGCTGTTTTTT.

Here the CDR3 reads CASRAWDGQPQHF. The DNA of the CDR3 is TGTGCCAGTAGAGCATGGGATGGACAGCCCCAGCATTTT. J is TRBJ1-5 and V is TRBV19; D is uncertain. This CDR3 region has 13 residues. CDR1 is LNHDA and CDR2 is SQIVND in the germline V gene (reference sequence). The V and J ends lost 6 bases and 7 bases respectively, with 13 bases between them.

In this sample, this clonotype turned up a few times. V gene TRBV6-5 combines with J gene TRBJ2-1; no definite D call. The length of the CDR3 is 13 residues. Looked up from germline, CDR1 is MNHEY and CDR2 is SVGAGI. V was clipped by 2 bases and J by 6 bases, with 8 bases between them. The CDR3 loop is CASSYPPLNEQFF. As DNA, the CDR3 is TGTGCCAGCAGTTACCCCCCACTCAATGAGCAGTTCTTC.

The chain joins TRBV25-1 to TRBJ2-3, with 10 bases matching TRBD2. Losses at the gene ends were 1 base for V and 2 bases for J; bases not matched to a gene: 6. The length of the CDR3 is 17 residues. CDR1 MGHDK and CDR2 SYGVNS come from the germline V gene. CDR3 sequence reads: CASSESSGSRDTDTQYF. Written as DNA, the CDR3 is TGTGCCAGCAGTGAATCTAGCGGGAGTAGGGACACAGATACGCAGTATTTT.

About this clonotype itself: A clone one base away is much larger, so this may be a read error. V is TRBV7-2 and J is TRBJ1-2; 11 positions agree with TRBD1. Germline CDR1 is SGHTA and CDR2 is FQGNSA. The CDR3 loop spans 14 amino acids. CDR3 DNA: TGTGCCAGCAGCGAGGACAGGGGGCTGTATGGCTTCACCTTC. This translates into CASSEDRGLYGFTF.

J is TRBJ1-5 and V is TRBV14, with D perhaps TRBD1 (6 bases). The V end lost 2 bases, the J end lost 1 base, and 21 bases lay between the germline ends. The germline V gene has CDR1 SGHDN and CDR2 FVKESK. This CDR3 has 19 residues. CDR3 in DNA: TGTGCCAGCAGCCAAAACCGCGGGCCAGGGGTGGAGAGCAATCAGCCCCAGCATTTT. It codes for CASSQNRGPGVESNQPQHF.

The rearrangement links TRBV5-6 to TRBJ2-1; TRBD2 matches at 14 bases. The trim removed 4 bases at V and 1 base at J, leaving 10 bases unmatched. CDR1 and CDR2 (germline): SGHDT, YYEEEE. The CDR3 extends over 19 amino acids. The CDR3 nucleotides are TGTGCCAGCAGCCAATCCGGGACTAGCGGGAGAAGGTCCTACAATGAGCAGTTCTTC. Its translation is CASSQSGTSGRRSYNEQFF.